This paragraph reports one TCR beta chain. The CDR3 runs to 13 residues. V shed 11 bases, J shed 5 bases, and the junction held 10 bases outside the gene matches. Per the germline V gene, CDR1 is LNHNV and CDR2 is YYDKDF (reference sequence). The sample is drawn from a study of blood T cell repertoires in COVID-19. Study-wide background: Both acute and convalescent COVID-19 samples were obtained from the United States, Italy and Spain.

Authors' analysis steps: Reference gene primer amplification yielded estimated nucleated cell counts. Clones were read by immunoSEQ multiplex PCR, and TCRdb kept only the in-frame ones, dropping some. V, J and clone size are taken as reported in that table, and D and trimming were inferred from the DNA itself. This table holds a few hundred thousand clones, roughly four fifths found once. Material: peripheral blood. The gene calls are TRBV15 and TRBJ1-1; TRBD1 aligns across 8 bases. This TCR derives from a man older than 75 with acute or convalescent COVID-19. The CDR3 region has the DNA TGTGCCTGGACAGGGTTCACCAGGACTGAAGCTTTCTTT. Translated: CAWTGFTRTEAFF.